The clone carrying this TCR beta chain appeared many times. Antigen specificity is unknown. This CDR3 has 14 amino acids. The V gene's germline CDR1 is SGHTA and CDR2 FQGNSA. With 5 bases removed from V and 4 bases from J, the gap between germline ends came to 13 bases. The data derive from a study of early T cells in non-severe SARS-CoV-2 infection. Unique molecular identifiers (one per individual cDNA molecule) were attached. One entry per CDR3 protein results from TCRdb running MiXCR on the 5' RACE reads. The sample holds 62,000 or so distinct CDR3 sequences; roughly 9% are singletons and the top ten take around an eighth. Findings of the study overall: CD4 and private specificities were missed by VDJdb matching, which favored anti-spike CD8 responses.

The TCR was taken from an adult who was a healthcare worker with PCR-confirmed SARS-CoV-2 infection or an uninfected control (not recorded which). The sequenced sample was whole blood, obtained at baseline. The chain combines TRBV7-2 with TRBJ2-3; D not certain. The DNA for the CDR3 is TGTGCCAGCAGCCAGGTGCTAGTTGCAGATACGCAGTATTTT. This translates into CASSQVLVADTQYF.